This entry concerns a single T cell receptor (beta chain). As yet, its antigen is unknown. The data were taken from a study of identical twins' blood T cells. General observations from the study: Shared environment remains a possible cause of twin similarity.

TCRdb reanalysed the 5' RACE reads using MiXCR and keeps one entry per CDR3 protein. The profile shows 350,000 to 400,000 distinct CDR3 sequences, 28% of them singletons. Sequences were obtained from PBMCs. The TCR sequence derives from a woman between 18 and 55 years old in good health.

Here the CDR3 reads CASSARGEGTQYF. DNA of the CDR3: TGTGCCAGCAGCGCTCGGGGAGAGGGTACGCAGTATTTT. V and J are TRBV9 and TRBJ2-3, with a weak D call TRBD2 (5 bases). V was pared by 3 bases and J by 8 bases, with 13 bases between. The CDR3 has 13 residues. Germline-derived CDR1 and CDR2 are SGDLS and YYNGEE.